These T cell receptor beta chains were read from a single sample in a study of CD4 T cells in relation to SARS-CoV-2 and coronaviruses. No antigen has been assigned to these receptors. Repertoires were generated with immunoSEQ multiplex PCR, while TCRdb's copy carries only in-frame clones and drops some. Of approximately 30,000 clones detected, 70% to 80% appear once; the ten largest clones hold less than 25%. The specimen sequenced was CD4+ T cells from PBMCs, cultured in vitro. These receptors were taken from a human donor in good health. CDR3s leave out the opening cysteine and the closing phenylalanine or tryptophan. Each record gives: J gene, D gene, V gene, clone size, CDR3 protein. The D gene is left open where the match is weak. Rows may omit the clone size; those that give it use once, few, many or a size class.

>TRBJ1-1|NA|TRBV28|NA
ASSLSTGWSTEAF
>TRBJ2-3|NA|TRBV9|once
ASSVGAGTRGADTQY
>TRBJ2-1|TRBD2|TRBV11-3|NA
ASSLGGGLAGYNEQF
>TRBJ2-2|TRBD1|TRBV18|NA
ASSPPAGGGSTGELF
>TRBJ1-2|NA|TRBV5-6|NA
ASLEGPGQIIVNYGYT
>TRBJ2-3|TRBD2|TRBV9|NA
ASSVVGSGGASTDTQY
>TRBJ1-6|NA|TRBV30|NA
ALKPITSNSPLH
>TRBJ2-7|TRBD1|TRBV30|NA
AWSDRQGFNEQY
>TRBJ1-6|NA|TRBV5-1|NA
ASSLDRVYNSPLH
>TRBJ2-7|TRBD1|TRBV7-2|NA
ASSTGQTLTYEQY
>TRBJ2-1|NA|TRBV9|NA
ASSPTSSSYNEQF
>TRBJ2-3|NA|TRBV18|NA
ASAPTDTQY
>TRBJ2-5|NA|TRBV5-1|few
ASSLVQGRETQY
>TRBJ1-1|NA|TRBV6-2/TRBV6-3|NA
ASSLSPVGEGGTEAF
>TRBJ2-4|NA|TRBV10-2|NA
ASTVNTPSDIQY
>TRBJ1-5|TRBD1|TRBV6-2/TRBV6-3|NA
ASSYSLRVGGQPQH
>TRBJ1-1|NA|TRBV3-1/TRBV3-2|NA
ASSQLYRDKNTEAF
>TRBJ2-2|NA|TRBV12-3/TRBV12-4|few
ASTENTGELF
>TRBJ1-2|NA|TRBV19|NA
ASSTPRAPDHGYT
>TRBJ1-5|NA|TRBV4-3|few
ASSRDFDQPQH
>TRBJ1-5|NA|TRBV6-2/TRBV6-3|NA
ASSYGARGNQPQH
>TRBJ2-5|NA|TRBV9|once
ASSVNTGRQETQY
>TRBJ2-7|TRBD1|TRBV2|few
ASNDRAQMSYEQY
>TRBJ1-5|TRBD1|TRBV18|NA
ASSFDLRGSQPQH
>TRBJ2-1|TRBD2|TRBV11-2|NA
ATGTSAYNEQF
>TRBJ1-5|NA|TRBV7-2|NA
ASSLTGSNQPQH
>TRBJ2-1|TRBD2|TRBV2|once
ASSEAPSGHLFDEQF
>TRBJ2-3|NA|TRBV20-1|NA
SASLQTGADTQY
>TRBJ2-2|NA|TRBV7-2|NA
ASSLAGYTGELF
>TRBJ2-7|NA|TRBV3-1/TRBV3-2|NA
ASSTGLVWEQY
>TRBJ2-4|NA|TRBV5-6|few
ASSAWGASNIQY
>TRBJ1-5|NA|TRBV7-2|NA
ASSPTWNQPQH
>TRBJ2-3|TRBD2|TRBV3-1/TRBV3-2|NA
ASSGRGPAGESDTQY
>TRBJ1-1|NA|TRBV12-3/TRBV12-4|NA
ASSFSRDTEAF
>TRBJ2-1|NA|TRBV23-1|NA
ASKAGLSSYNEQF
>TRBJ1-4|NA|TRBV7-8|few
ASGEEKLF
>TRBJ2-1|NA|TRBV27|once
ASSPSDSYNEQF
>TRBJ1-1|NA|TRBV7-2|NA
ASSLGGGGEAF
>TRBJ2-1|NA|TRBV2|NA
ASCGRYNEQF